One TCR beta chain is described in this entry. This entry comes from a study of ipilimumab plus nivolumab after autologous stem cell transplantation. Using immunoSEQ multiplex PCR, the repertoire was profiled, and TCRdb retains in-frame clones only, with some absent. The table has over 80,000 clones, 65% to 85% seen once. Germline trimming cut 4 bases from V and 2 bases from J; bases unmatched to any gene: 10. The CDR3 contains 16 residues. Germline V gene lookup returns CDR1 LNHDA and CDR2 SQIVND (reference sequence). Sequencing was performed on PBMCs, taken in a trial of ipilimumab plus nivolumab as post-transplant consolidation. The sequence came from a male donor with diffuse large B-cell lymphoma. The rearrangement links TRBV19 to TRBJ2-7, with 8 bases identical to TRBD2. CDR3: CASSSLRGAQAYEQYF. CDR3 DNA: TGTGCCAGTAGTAGCCTGCGGGGGGCGCAGGCCTACGAGCAGTACTTC.